What follows describes a single T cell receptor (beta chain). The V and J ends lost 6 bases and 2 bases respectively, with 4 bases between them. The CDR3 has 11 residues. Germline V CDR1 and CDR2: MNHEY, SVGAGI. In the original workflow: Reference gene primers were amplified, and this amplification served to estimate nucleated cell counts. Libraries were prepared by immunoSEQ multiplex PCR; TCRdb keeps only in-frame clonotypes and omits some of them. For V, J and clone size, that table is used; D and trimming come from the DNA. The repertoire consists of approximately 200,000 clones, with 80% to 90% occurring once and the leading ten covering about 9.4%. This sample was taken from a study of blood T cell repertoires in COVID-19. Across the whole study: Sites across the United States, Italy and Spain contributed samples from acute and convalescent COVID-19. Sources were T cells, B-cell-depleted T cells, or PBMCs; the material itself was cDNA or gDNA.

Categorization into cohorts depended on clinical history that participants reported. This clonotype originated in a man between 18 and 29 years old with acute COVID-19. Sequenced material: PBMCs or T cells enriched from blood (not recorded which). The chain employs TRBV6-5 and TRBJ1-1; D ambiguous. In DNA form, the CDR3 reads TGTGCCAGCAGGACTAACACTGAAGCTTTCTTT. Protein: CASRTNTEAFF.